Following are 28 T cell receptor beta chains from one sample sequenced in a study of T cell repertoires in cytomegalovirus infection (dated by TCRdb to about 2019). The instrument given in TCRdb is Illumina HiSeq 1500. Using fastp trimming at Q25 and MiXCR clonotype assembly, TCRdb reanalyzed the public sequencing data and kept in-frame beta chains. Records with the same CDR3 protein are collapsed into one entry carrying the most frequent genes and DNA. The table for this sample lists about 680,000 distinct CDR3 sequences; approximately 24% of them were counted only once. The top ten hold under 8.5% of the sample. The sequencing sample was made of CD8+ T cells from PBMCs. Receptor source: a human donor in good health (CMV status not recorded). Some clones in this sample may be carry-over from other donors' samples.

This clonotype has at least ten counts. The CDR3 sequence: CASIHRDRGYNEQFF. DNA of the CDR3: TGCGCCAGCATTCACCGGGACAGGGGCTACAATGAGCAGTTCTTC. The chain has TRBV10-2 and TRBJ2-1, with 10 bases fitting TRBD1. CDR1 and CDR2 (germline): WSHSY, SAAADI. This CDR3 comprises 15 residues. With V trimmed by 7 bases and J by 3 bases, 6 bases remained unmatched.

This clonotype was counted at least ten times. The V call is TRBV7-6, the J call TRBJ2-7, with D uncertain. Between the trimmed V and J ends, which lost 5 bases and 4 bases, there was a span of 15 bases. CDR1 is SGHVS, CDR2 FNYEAQ, per germline. The CDR3 has 14 residues. In nucleotides, the CDR3 is TGTGCCAGCAGCACCGGGCCTTCTTCGTACGAGCAGTACTTC. Translating it yields CASSTGPSSYEQYF.

This clonotype came up a few times. The chain recombines TRBV19 with TRBJ1-4, with TRBD1 matching 10 bases. This CDR3 spans 15 amino acids. Germline CDR1 reads LNHDA; CDR2 reads SQIVND (reference sequence). The V and J ends lost 9 bases and 5 bases, in that order; junction bases with no gene match: 9. In DNA, the CDR3 is TGTGCCAGCGACCGCCCGGGACAGGGGAATGAAAAACTGTTTTTT. It codes for CASDRPGQGNEKLFF.

This clonotype has only a few counts. The rearrangement uses TRBV7-8 and TRBJ2-2; TRBD2 matches at 9 bases. The V gene end was trimmed by 3 bases and the J gene end by 6 bases; junction bases not matched to a gene: 11. The germline CDR1 and CDR2 sequences are SGHVS and FQNEAQ. The CDR3 spans 17 residues. CDR3 region: CASSLRGGLASSGELFF. As DNA, the CDR3 is TGTGCCAGCAGCTTGAGGGGGGGACTAGCTTCTTCCGGGGAGCTGTTTTTT. Filled out from reference TRBV7-8 and TRBJ2-2, the complete variable domain reads GAGVSQSPRYKVAKRGQDVALRCDPISGHVSLFWYQQALGQGPEFLTYFQNEAQLDKSGLPSDRFFAERPEGSVSTLKIQRTQQEDSAVYLCASSLRGGLASSGELFFGEGSRLTVL.

In its sample, this clonotype was seen many times. The chain links TRBV28 to TRBJ2-7; D remains ambiguous. CDR1 and CDR2 (germline): MDHEN, SYDVKM. The length of the CDR3 is 14 residues. In DNA, the CDR3 is TGTGCCAGCAGCTTATACACTGGAACCTACGAGCAGTACGTC. It yields the protein CASSLYTGTYEQYV.

This clonotype showed up many times. This chain joins TRBV2 and TRBJ2-2; 8 bases align to TRBD1. CDR3 length equals 13 residues. Germline V gives CDR1 SNHLY, CDR2 FYNNEI. With 9 bases clipped from V and 0 bases from J, the junction kept 0 bases outside the gene matches. The CDR3 bases are TGTGCCAGGGGACAGGCGAACACCGGGGAGCTGTTTTTT. This translates into CARGQANTGELFF.

This clonotype was recorded many times. The chain joins TRBV24-1 to TRBJ2-1, with a possible D match to TRBD1 (6 bases). Germline CDR1 is KGHDR and CDR2 is SFDVKD. The CDR3 covers 16 residues. With 3 bases removed from V and 3 bases from J, the gap between germline ends came to 14 bases. The CDR3 DNA is TGTGCCACCAGTGATCCGAACAGGGAGTTCTACAATGAGCAGTTCTTC. Translated: CATSDPNREFYNEQFF.

This clonotype occurred many times. This rearrangement joins TRBV7-8 to TRBJ2-1; 9 bases match TRBD1. Germline lookup yields CDR1 SGHVS and CDR2 FQNEAQ. The V gene end was trimmed by 1 base and the J gene end by 4 bases; junction bases not matched to a gene: 5. The CDR3 contains 16 residues. The DNA of the CDR3 is TGTGCCAGCAGCTTAGTTGGGACAGGGAGGTACAATGAGCAGTTCTTC. Encoded protein: CASSLVGTGRYNEQFF.

The genes are TRBV6-6 and TRBJ2-7; TRBD1 agrees at 7 bases. Germline V CDR1 and CDR2: MNHNY, SVGAGI (reference sequence). This CDR3 spans 14 amino acids. V lost 4 bases to trimming and J lost 3 bases; unmatched junction nucleotides: 6. The CDR3, as DNA: TGTGCCAGCAGTTTCTACAGGGGAATCTACGAGCAGTACGTC. The encoded protein is CASSFYRGIYEQYV.

This clonotype was observed at least ten times. The chain recombines TRBV7-2 with TRBJ2-1; TRBD2 is a possible D gene (6 bases). Germline CDR1 is SGHTA and CDR2 is FQGNSA. The CDR3 spans 12 residues. Deletions cut 2 bases from V and 8 bases from J, with 7 bases between. Here the CDR3 DNA reads TGTGCCAGCAGCTTATCGGGAGATGAGCAGTTCTTC. Translated: CASSLSGDEQFF.

This chain joins TRBV14 and TRBJ2-7; 8 bases agree with TRBD1. Germline assignment: CDR1 SGHDN and CDR2 FVKESK. The CDR3 is 17 residues long. The chain's CDR3 is CVSGTNLWTGLGNEQYV. CDR3 DNA sequence: TGTGTCAGCGGAACTAACTTATGGACAGGGCTTGGAAACGAGCAGTACGTC.

The table lists this clonotype with a few counts. This rearrangement joins TRBV6-6 to TRBJ2-7; D is perhaps TRBD2 (5 bases). V was clipped by 2 bases and J by 6 bases, with 11 bases between them. CDR3 length: 13 residues. Per the germline V gene, CDR1 is MNHNY and CDR2 is SVGAGI (reference sequence). The CDR3 is CASSYLTSSEQYV. DNA of the CDR3: TGTGCCAGCAGTTACCTTACTAGTTCCGAGCAGTACGTC.

There are a few counts of this clonotype. The chain is built from TRBV28 and TRBJ1-5, with 8 bases aligning to TRBD1. V gave up 3 bases and J gave up 6 bases; unmatched junction bases: 4. The CDR3 runs 14 residues. Germline CDR1 reads MDHEN; CDR2 reads SYDVKM. As DNA, the CDR3 is TGTGCCAGCAGTTTCCCAGGGGGCAGTCAGCCCCAGCATTTT. Amino acids: CASSFPGGSQPQHF.

There are many counts of this clonotype. The rearrangement uses TRBV27 and TRBJ2-3; D is unclear. This CDR3 spans 14 amino acids. V lost 6 bases, J lost 3 bases, and 13 bases lay in between. Germline lookup yields CDR1 MNHEY and CDR2 SMNVEV (reference sequence). CDR3 nucleotide sequence: TGTGCCAGCAGCCCCGGGTCAAGGACAGATACGCAGTATTTT. The encoded protein is CASSPGSRTDTQYF.

This clonotype was recorded a few times. The CDR3 DNA is TGCAGTGCTTGGGACAGAGCCACCGGGGAGCTGTTTTTT. Its translation: CSAWDRATGELFF. The rearrangement joins TRBV20-1 to TRBJ2-2; 7 bases fit TRBD1. V trimming: 5 bases; J trimming: 4 bases; junction bases outside the gene matches: 4. This CDR3 has 13 amino acids. The germline V gene encodes CDR1 DFQATT and CDR2 SNEGSKA (reference sequence).

The J gene is TRBJ2-1, the V gene TRBV6-5; D gene uncertain. The CDR3 extends over 16 amino acids. The V end was cut by 0 bases, the J end by 0 bases, with 9 bases between. Germline assignment: CDR1 MNHEY and CDR2 SVGAGI. The CDR3 DNA follows: TGTGCCAGCAGTTACTCGAGTTATCTCTCCTACAATGAGCAGTTCTTC. Encoded protein: CASSYSSYLSYNEQFF.

This sequence joins TRBV6-2 or TRBV6-3 and TRBJ2-7; D call uncertain. Trimming shortened V by 6 bases and J by 2 bases, and 17 bases separated the two germline ends. The CDR3 is 15 residues long. CDR1 is MNHEY and CDR2 is SVGEGT in the germline V gene. The CDR3 nucleotides are TGTGCCAGCAGACGCCGTCTGGACGGAACCTACGAGCAGTACGTC. As protein: CASRRRLDGTYEQYV.

In this sample, this clonotype turned up many times. The chain links TRBV6-6 to TRBJ1-3; TRBD1 might be the D (5 bases). The CDR3 runs to 16 residues. Trimming cost V 6 bases and J 2 bases, with 17 bases left between them. The germline V gene encodes CDR1 MNHNY and CDR2 SVGAGI (reference sequence). CDR3 in amino acids: CASSLTESLAGNTIYF. The CDR3 bases are TGTGCCAGCAGCTTGACAGAGTCTCTCGCTGGAAACACCATATATTTT.

V and J are TRBV6-4 and TRBJ2-2, with TRBD1 matching over 9 bases. The germline V gene has CDR1 MRHNA and CDR2 SNTAGT. V trimming: 8 bases; J trimming: 4 bases; junction bases outside the gene matches: 8. The CDR3 extends over 15 amino acids. In DNA form, the CDR3 reads TGTGCCAGCGGGGGGACAGGGCGCGGCACCGGGGAGCTGTTTTTT. It codes for CASGGTGRGTGELFF.

This sequence joins TRBV28 and TRBJ2-5, with D perhaps matching TRBD1 or TRBD2 (6 bases each). The CDR3 consists of 15 residues. V lost 7 bases and J lost 5, with 20 bases in between. CDR1 is MDHEN and CDR2 is SYDVKM in the germline V gene. As DNA, the CDR3 is TGTGCCAGCATCCCCAGTCGGGGGCGCGGGGAGACCCAGTACTTC. Its protein product is CASIPSRGRGETQYF.

This clonotype was detected a few times. This rearrangement joins TRBV28 to TRBJ2-7, with no clear D. Germline CDR1 and CDR2: MDHEN and SYDVKM. V was shortened by 6 bases and J by 0 bases, with 6 bases between the two germline ends. The CDR3 totals 12 residues. The CDR3 loop is CASSRRSYEQYV. For the CDR3, the DNA is TGTGCCAGCAGCCGTCGCTCCTACGAGCAGTACGTC.

The chain links TRBV28 to TRBJ2-1; either TRBD1 or TRBD2 may fit D (5 bases each). From germline, CDR1 is MDHEN and CDR2 SYDVKM. V lost 2 bases and J 5 bases, leaving 10 bases between the germline ends. This CDR3 spans 14 amino acids. The CDR3 protein is CASSLRGVDNEQFF. CDR3 coding DNA: TGTGCCAGCAGTTTAAGGGGAGTAGACAATGAGCAGTTCTTC.

A remark on this clonotype: This may be a read error: a much more frequent sequence differs by one nucleotide. The chain carries TRBV7-2 and TRBJ2-1; D unresolved. The CDR3 consists of 11 residues. Per the germline V gene, CDR1 is SGHTA and CDR2 is FQGNSA. This CDR3 is CDSSYLGEQFF. The CDR3, as DNA: TGTGACAGCAGCTACCTGGGTGAGCAGTTCTTC.

The V gene is TRBV20-1, the J gene TRBJ2-1, with D hard to call. The germline gives CDR1 DFQATT, CDR2 SNEGSKA (reference sequence). The germline V and J ends were trimmed by 0 bases and 7 bases, with 19 bases remaining between them. The CDR3 extends over 16 amino acids. Here the CDR3 reads CSARDPRGRVGNEQFF. CDR3 DNA sequence: TGCAGTGCTAGAGATCCCCGTGGAAGGGTAGGGAATGAGCAGTTCTTC.

This clonotype has just one count. This chain links TRBV16 with TRBJ2-2; tentatively, D is TRBD1 (6 bases). The CDR3 totals 15 residues. Germline V gene lookup returns CDR1 KGHSY and CDR2 FQNENV. V lost 2 bases, J lost 6 bases, and 13 bases lay in between. CDR3 in DNA: TGTGCCAGCAGCCAAACCAAGACAGGCCCCGGGGAGCTGTTTTTT. Encoded protein: CASSQTKTGPGELFF.

The chain is built from TRBV5-5 and TRBJ2-7; perhaps TRBD2 as D (5 bases). Germline CDR1 and CDR2: SGHKS and YYEKEE (reference sequence). This CDR3 region has 14 residues. Trimming took 0 bases from V and 5 from J, leaving 12 bases between them. In DNA form, the CDR3 reads TGTGCCAGCAGCTTGGGACTACTTACCCACGAGCAGTACTTC. Protein sequence: CASSLGLLTHEQYF. Combining the CDR3 with reference TRBV5-5 and TRBJ2-7 gives the whole variable domain DAGVTQSPTHLIKTRGQQVTLRCSPISGHKSVSWYQQVLGQGPQFIFQYYEKEERGRGNFPDRFSARQFPNYSSELNVNALLLGDSALYLCASSLGLLTHEQYFGPGTRLTVT.

This clonotype was picked up many times. J is TRBJ2-2 and V is TRBV7-8; 7 nucleotides match TRBD2. CDR1 and CDR2 from the germline V gene are SGHVS and FQNEAQ. The CDR3 consists of 15 residues. Trimming cost V 4 bases and J 3 bases; bases outside gene matches: 5. CDR3 region: CASSSQGGYTGELFF. CDR3 coding DNA: TGTGCCAGCAGCTCCCAGGGAGGGTACACCGGGGAGCTGTTTTTT. The full variable domain, completed using reference TRBV7-8 and TRBJ2-2, is GAGVSQSPRYKVAKRGQDVALRCDPISGHVSLFWYQQALGQGPEFLTYFQNEAQLDKSGLPSDRFFAERPEGSVSTLKIQRTQQEDSAVYLCASSSQGGYTGELFFGEGSRLTVL.

This chain connects TRBV28 to TRBJ2-3; D uncertain. This CDR3 comprises 14 residues. Germline assignment: CDR1 MDHEN and CDR2 SYDVKM. DNA for the CDR3: TGTGCGTCGGCCGAACGGATCACCACAGATACGCAGTATTTT. This codes for CASAERITTDTQYF.